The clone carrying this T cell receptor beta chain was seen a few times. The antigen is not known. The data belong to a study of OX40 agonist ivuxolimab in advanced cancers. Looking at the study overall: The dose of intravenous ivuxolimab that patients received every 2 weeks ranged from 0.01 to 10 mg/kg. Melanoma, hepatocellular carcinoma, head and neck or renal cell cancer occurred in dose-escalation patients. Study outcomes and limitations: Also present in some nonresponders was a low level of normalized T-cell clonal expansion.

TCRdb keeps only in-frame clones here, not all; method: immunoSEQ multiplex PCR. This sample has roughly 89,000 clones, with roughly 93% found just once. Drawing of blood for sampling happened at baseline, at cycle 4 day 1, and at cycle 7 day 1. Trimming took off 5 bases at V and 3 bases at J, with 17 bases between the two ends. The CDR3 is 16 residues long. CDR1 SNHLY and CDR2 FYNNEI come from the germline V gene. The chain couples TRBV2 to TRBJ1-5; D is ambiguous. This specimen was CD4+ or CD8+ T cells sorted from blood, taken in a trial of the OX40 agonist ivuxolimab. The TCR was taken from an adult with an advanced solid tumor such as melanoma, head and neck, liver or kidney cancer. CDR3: CASSPDSSNPNQPQHF. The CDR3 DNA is TGTGCCAGCAGTCCTGACTCAAGTAACCCCAATCAGCCCCAGCATTTT.